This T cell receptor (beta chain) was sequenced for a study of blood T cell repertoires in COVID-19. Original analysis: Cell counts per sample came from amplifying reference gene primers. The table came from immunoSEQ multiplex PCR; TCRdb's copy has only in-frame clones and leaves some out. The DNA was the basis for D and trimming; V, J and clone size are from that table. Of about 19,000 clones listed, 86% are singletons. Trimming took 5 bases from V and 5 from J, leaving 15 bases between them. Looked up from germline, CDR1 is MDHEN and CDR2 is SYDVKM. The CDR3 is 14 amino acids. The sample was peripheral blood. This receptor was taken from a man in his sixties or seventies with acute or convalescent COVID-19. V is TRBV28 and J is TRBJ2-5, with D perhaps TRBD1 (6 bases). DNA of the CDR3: TGTGCCAGCAGTGGGGGCGCCTGGGGGGAGACCCAGTACTTC. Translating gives CASSGGAWGETQYF.